The entry below describes one T cell receptor (beta chain). Germline CDR1 DFQATT, CDR2 SNEGSKA (reference sequence). Between the trimmed V and J ends, which lost 3 bases and 10 bases, there was a span of 10 bases. The CDR3 loop spans 11 amino acids. Clones were sequenced by immunoSEQ multiplex PCR, and TCRdb holds only the in-frame ones, with some missing. The repertoire holds around 17,000 clones, with roughly 70% as singletons. The data are from a study of ipilimumab plus nivolumab after autologous stem cell transplantation. Patients got ipilimumab 1 mg/kg beginning 14 to 28 days post-transplant. The source of this sequence is a male donor with diffuse large B-cell lymphoma. This sample comprised PBMCs, obtained in a trial of ipilimumab plus nivolumab as post-transplant consolidation. V usage is TRBV20-1 and J usage is TRBJ2-1; D gene unclear. The CDR3 DNA reads as TGCAGTGCTAGGTTTTGGAACGAGCAGTTCTTC. Translating gives CSARFWNEQFF.